This T cell receptor (beta chain) was obtained from a study of blood T cell repertoires in COVID-19. Study in general: COVID-19 samples, acute and convalescent, were from the United States, Italy and Spain. Sources were T cells, B-cell-depleted T cells, or PBMCs; the material itself was cDNA or gDNA.

The V end lost 5 bases, the J end lost 5 bases, and 8 bases lay between the germline ends. The germline CDR1 and CDR2 sequences are SGHRS and YFSETQ. This CDR3 spans 12 amino acids. As handled by the study authors: Estimation of nucleated cell counts relied on the amplification of reference gene primers. Clones were sequenced by immunoSEQ multiplex PCR, and TCRdb holds only the in-frame ones, with some missing. The V and J calls and clone size are taken from that table; D and trimming were inferred from the DNA. The sample holds about 230,000 clones, 84% seen once. Sequenced input: peripheral blood. The receptor's source is a woman older than 75 with active or convalescent COVID-19. The V call is TRBV5-1, the J call TRBJ2-1; no definite D call. The CDR3 is CASSYRDNEQFF. CDR3 in DNA: TGCGCCAGCAGTTACCGGGACAATGAGCAGTTCTTC. The complete variable domain, with remaining parts taken from reference TRBV5-1 and TRBJ2-1, reads KAGVTQTPRYLIKTRGQQVTLSCSPISGHRSVSWYQQTPGQGLQFLFEYFSETQRNKGNFPGRFSGRQFSNSRSEMNVSTLELGDSALYLCASSYRDNEQFFGPGTRLTVL.